Reported below is one T cell receptor (beta chain). The genomic DNA of each subset was split evenly across several immunoSEQ plates. Sequencing was performed with immunoSEQ multiplex PCR; in TCRdb, only in-frame clones are kept and a portion is missing. The table lists about 1.1 million clones, around 78% of them singletons. The data are from a study of shared clonotypes between healthy human individuals. CDR3 length equals 15 residues. In germline, CDR1 is MNHNS, CDR2 SASEGT. Trimming pared 5 bases from V and 3 bases from J, leaving 14 bases between. The rearrangement uses TRBV6-1 and TRBJ1-5; D possibly corresponds to TRBD1 (6 bases). This TCR derives from a man aged 18 to 29 in good health. Some clones in this sample may be carry-over from other donors' samples. Sequencing was carried out using memory CD4+ T cells from PBMCs. Documented subset: CD45RA-negative fraction. The CDR3 DNA sequence: TGTGCCAGCAGTACCCAGCAGGGGTACAATCAGCCCCAGCATTTT. This sequence encodes CASSTQQGYNQPQHF.